The rows below give T cell receptor beta chains drawn from one sample of a study of blood T cell repertoires in COVID-19. Sequenced by immunoSEQ multiplex PCR; TCRdb stores in-frame clones only, minus some. Among 250,000 or so clones, 80% to 90% were seen once, and the ten largest hold about 1.6%. Sample: peripheral blood. These receptors were obtained from a woman between 40 and 50 years old who had recovered from COVID-19. The CDR3 runs from the conserved cysteine through the conserved F or W. The D gene is left open where the match is weak. A clone size is listed for some rows: how often the clone was seen (once, few, many), or a class if it is expanded.

clone_size	d_call	v_call	j_call	cdr3_aa	cdr3_nt
NA	NA	TRBV12-5	TRBJ2-5	CASGLRGETQYF	TGTGCTAGTGGTTTGCGGGGGGAGACCCAGTACTTC
NA	TRBD2	TRBV5-1	TRBJ2-2	CASSLGITRDYLNTGELFF	TGCGCCAGCAGCTTGGGGATCACAAGGGACTACCTTAACACCGGGGAGCTGTTTTTT
NA	TRBD1	TRBV28	TRBJ2-7	CASRLGTGVGEQYF	TGTGCCAGCAGATTGGGGACAGGGGTGGGGGAGCAGTACTTC
NA	NA	TRBV10-3	TRBJ1-1	CAIKISGNTEAFF	TGTGCCATCAAAATATCAGGGAACACTGAAGCTTTCTTT
NA	NA	TRBV20-1	TRBJ2-5	CSAVVRETQYF	TGCAGTGCTGTAGTCAGGGAGACCCAGTACTTC
NA	NA	TRBV19	TRBJ2-2	CASSIDHLALNTGELFF	TGTGCCAGTAGTATAGATCATCTAGCCCTTAACACCGGGGAGCTGTTTTTT
few	NA	TRBV18	TRBJ2-7	CASSPTGYDEQYF	TGTGCCAGCTCACCAACAGGGTACGACGAGCAGTACTTC
few	TRBD2	TRBV5-1	TRBJ2-3	CASSPFRTSGGTLRGDTQYF	TGCGCCAGCAGCCCGTTTCGGACTAGCGGGGGGACCCTCCGGGGTGATACGCAGTATTTT
NA	NA	TRBV5-6	TRBJ2-7	CASSLSWDTTYEQYF	TGTGCCAGCAGCTTGTCTTGGGACACTACCTACGAGCAGTACTTC
NA	TRBD2	TRBV18	TRBJ2-3	CASSPYLAGTSTDTQYF	TGTGCCAGCTCACCATACTTAGCGGGGACTAGCACAGATACGCAGTATTTT
NA	TRBD1	TRBV11-3	TRBJ1-2	CASSSRTGEPNYGYTF	TGTGCCAGCAGCTCAAGGACAGGAGAACCTAACTATGGCTACACCTTC
NA	TRBD1	TRBV3-1/TRBV3-2	TRBJ2-3	CASKRSRDRPTDTQYF	TGTGCCAGCAAAAGGAGCCGGGACAGACCCACAGATACGCAGTATTTT
NA	NA	TRBV19	TRBJ1-2	CASSRTGTKGYTF	TGTGCCAGTAGTCGTACAGGGACTAAAGGCTACACCTTC
NA	TRBD1	TRBV9	TRBJ2-1	CASSLNRGSSYNEQFF	TGTGCCAGCAGCCTAAACAGGGGGTCGTCCTACAATGAGCAGTTCTTC
NA	TRBD1	TRBV6-6	TRBJ1-4	CASSSTGGSTNEKLFF	TGTGCCAGCAGTAGTACAGGGGGTTCAACTAATGAAAAACTGTTTTTT
NA	NA	TRBV18	TRBJ2-7	CASSPDGGLYEQYF	TGTGCCAGCTCACCTGATGGAGGCCTCTACGAGCAGTACTTC
once	TRBD1	TRBV19	TRBJ1-2	CASSLIRKGAYGYTF	TGTGCCAGTAGTCTCATCCGGAAGGGGGCCTATGGCTACACCTTC
NA	NA	TRBV7-3	TRBJ1-1	CASSSHPGGAENTEAFF	TGTGCCAGCAGCTCACATCCTGGAGGGGCAGAGAACACTGAAGCTTTCTTT
NA	NA	TRBV6-6	TRBJ2-3	CASSTGTTDTQYF	TGTGCCAGCAGTACAGGGACCACAGATACGCAGTATTTT
once	NA	TRBV28	TRBJ2-7	CASSGADGAGEQYF	TGTGCCAGCAGCGGAGCAGACGGAGCTGGCGAGCAGTACTTC
NA	NA	TRBV7-6	TRBJ2-2	CASSPRAQGTGELFF	TGTGCCAGCAGCCCTAGGGCACAGGGAACCGGGGAGCTGTTTTTT
NA	NA	TRBV29-1	TRBJ2-2	CSAGATGELFF	TGCAGCGCAGGGGCCACCGGGGAGCTGTTTTTT
NA	NA	TRBV2	TRBJ2-5	CASSRDTKEETQYF	TGTGCCAGCAGTCGGGACACCAAAGAGGAGACCCAGTACTTC
once	TRBD1	TRBV3-1/TRBV3-2	TRBJ2-7	CASSRSGTANEQYF	TGTGCCAGCAGCCGGTCCGGGACAGCTAACGAGCAGTACTTC
NA	NA	TRBV10-3	TRBJ1-5	CAISANNFPQHF	TGTGCCATCAGTGCCAACAATTTTCCCCAGCATTTT
once	NA	TRBV18	TRBJ1-6	CASSALESYNSPLHF	TGTGCCAGCTCCGCACTAGAGTCCTATAATTCACCCCTCCACTTT
NA	TRBD1	TRBV5-1	TRBJ1-2	CASSLGDRIGYTF	TGCGCCAGCAGCTTGGGGGACAGGATCGGCTACACCTTC
NA	NA	TRBV18	TRBJ1-4	CASSLQGFNEKLFF	TGTGCCAGCTCGCTCCAGGGGTTTAATGAAAAACTGTTTTTT
NA	TRBD2	TRBV2	TRBJ2-5	CASSESPGLVIETQYF	TGTGCCAGCAGTGAAAGCCCCGGACTAGTGATAGAGACCCAGTACTTC
few	NA	TRBV5-6	TRBJ1-1	CASSLVAGTEAFF	TGTGCCAGCAGCTTGGTCGCAGGCACTGAAGCTTTCTTT
NA	NA	TRBV29-1	TRBJ1-2	CSVDLRTDLLYGYTF	TGCAGCGTTGACCTGCGGACAGATCTACTCTATGGCTACACCTTC
NA	TRBD2	TRBV9	TRBJ2-5	CASSVASYPSGGQETQYF	TGTGCCAGCAGCGTAGCTTCATACCCCAGCGGGGGCCAAGAGACCCAGTACTTC
NA	NA	TRBV18	TRBJ1-2	CASSPPTPGDGRNYGYTF	TGTGCCAGCTCACCCCCTACACCAGGGGATGGAAGGAACTATGGCTACACCTTC
NA	NA	TRBV15	TRBJ1-2	CATSTANPHEGSARGYTF	TGTGCCACCAGCACCGCCAACCCCCACGAGGGCAGTGCTAGGGGCTACACCTTC
NA	NA	TRBV2	TRBJ1-1	CASSEDRRPMNTEAFF	TGTGCCAGCAGTGAAGACCGGAGGCCTATGAACACTGAAGCTTTCTTT
medium-sized	NA	TRBV30	TRBJ1-1	CAWGAGFTEAFF	TGTGCCTGGGGGGCCGGGTTCACTGAAGCTTTCTTT
few	NA	TRBV19	TRBJ1-1	CASMTYSGTEAFF	TGTGCCAGTATGACTTATTCGGGTACTGAAGCTTTCTTT
NA	NA	TRBV29-1	TRBJ1-1	CSVTNRGGMNTEAFF	TGCAGCGTTACGAATCGGGGGGGCATGAACACTGAAGCTTTCTTT
NA	NA	TRBV7-2	TRBJ2-3	CASSLDSQTQYF	TGTGCCAGCAGCTTAGATTCACAAACGCAGTATTTT
NA	NA	TRBV7-2	TRBJ2-2	CASSFNPGSTGELFF	TGTGCCAGCAGCTTCAATCCAGGGTCCACCGGGGAGCTGTTTTTT
NA	NA	TRBV5-1	TRBJ2-1	CASSYRDNEQFF	TGCGCCAGCAGTTACCGGGACAATGAGCAGTTCTTC
NA	TRBD2	TRBV13	TRBJ2-1	CASSPEGLAGGLSEQFF	TGTGCCAGCAGCCCCGAAGGCCTAGCGGGGGGTCTCAGTGAGCAGTTCTTC
once	TRBD1	TRBV10-3	TRBJ1-1	CAISETGALNTEAFF	TGTGCCATCAGTGAGACAGGGGCGCTGAACACTGAAGCTTTCTTT
NA	NA	TRBV18	TRBJ2-3	CASSPVIAGTDTQYF	TGTGCCAGCTCCCCCGTGATAGCGGGCACAGATACGCAGTATTTT
NA	NA	TRBV7-2	TRBJ1-2	CASSPGRDYGYTF	TGTGCCAGCAGCCCCGGGCGGGACTATGGCTACACCTTC
once	TRBD1	TRBV9	TRBJ2-5	CASSTAGGAETQYF	TGTGCCAGCAGCACAGCAGGGGGCGCAGAGACCCAGTACTTC
NA	NA	TRBV7-9	TRBJ2-5	CASSFRVRETQYF	TGTGCCAGCAGCTTCCGGGTGCGGGAGACCCAGTACTTC
few	TRBD1	TRBV19	TRBJ1-2	CASSIVGTGNYGYTF	TGTGCCAGTAGTATAGTCGGGACAGGGAACTATGGCTACACCTTC
NA	NA	TRBV7-8	TRBJ1-5	CASSLHRVPSNQPQHF	TGTGCCAGCAGCTTACACAGGGTCCCTAGCAATCAGCCCCAGCATTTT
NA	TRBD1	TRBV18	TRBJ2-1	CASSPPGTVGYNEQFF	TGTGCCAGCTCACCCCCAGGGACAGTCGGCTACAATGAGCAGTTCTTC
NA	TRBD1	TRBV9	TRBJ2-7	CASSGTGDGEQYF	TGTGCCAGCAGCGGAACAGGGGACGGCGAGCAGTACTTC
NA	NA	TRBV3-1/TRBV3-2	TRBJ1-3	CASSQATGERWPWTIYF	TGTGCCAGCAGCCAAGCGACAGGAGAGAGGTGGCCGTGGACCATATATTTT